The clone carrying this T cell receptor (beta chain) was found once. Its antigen is currently unknown. Every sample had approximately 100,000 of its TCR templates assayed. Profiled with immunoSEQ multiplex PCR; TCRdb holds only in-frame clones, not every one. The sample lists over 65,000 clones; roughly 94% were seen once. This sample is drawn from a study of siplizumab effects on memory and regulatory T cells. Study-level results: Versus 26.9% in controls, the mappable alloreactive CD4+ clones averaged about 69% Treg-derived with siplizumab. An assignable naive or memory phenotype was lacking in roughly 75-96% of proliferating CD4+ or CD8+ clones. Alloreactive sequences traceable to unstimulated CD4+ memory cells declined significantly under siplizumab.

From germline, CDR1 is SGDLS and CDR2 YYNGEE. The junction had 9 bases not matched to a gene; V was cut back by 2 bases and J by 2 bases. The CDR3 has 16 residues. This chain uses TRBV9 with TRBJ1-2; 7 positions agree with TRBD1. What was sequenced was CD8+ T cells sorted from blood. This TCR was recovered from a human donor in good health. The CDR3 bases are TGTGCCAGCAGCGTCCCAATCGACAGGGCAAACTATGGCTACACCTTC. As protein: CASSVPIDRANYGYTF.